Below are 17 T cell receptor beta chains sequenced from a single sample in a study of OX40 agonist ivuxolimab in advanced cancers. Method: immunoSEQ multiplex PCR; TCRdb's copy keeps in-frame clones and lacks some. The sample lists roughly 79,000 clones, 80% to 95% occurring once. Sequenced here: CD4+ or CD8+ T cells sorted from blood, sampled in a trial of the OX40 agonist ivuxolimab. Every receptor here comes from an adult with an advanced solid tumor such as melanoma, head and neck, liver or kidney cancer.

The chain is built from TRBV30 and TRBJ1-1; possible D gene TRBD1, 6 bases. Germline V gives CDR1 GTSNPN, CDR2 SVGIG (reference sequence). The CDR3 is made up of 15 amino acids. Trimming removed 0 bases at V and 6 bases at J, with 17 bases between. The CDR3 region is CAWSVEGHSSSEAFF. The CDR3 region has the DNA TGTGCCTGGAGTGTGGAGGGACATTCTAGTTCTGAAGCTTTCTTT.

The chain has TRBV10-3 and TRBJ1-3, with 7 bases that match TRBD1. The CDR3 extends over 16 amino acids. CDR1 and CDR2 from the germline V gene are ENHRY and SYGVKD. The V gene end was trimmed by 6 bases and the J gene end by 0 bases; junction bases not matched to a gene: 8. CDR3 coding DNA: TGTGCCATCAGGGAAGGGACAGAGTACTCTGGAAACACCATATATTTT. It specifies CAIREGTEYSGNTIYF.

The chain links TRBV9 to TRBJ2-5; 13 bases line up with TRBD2. The J segment lost 4 bases and the V segment lost 0 bases, leaving 3 bases of the junction unmatched. The CDR3 covers 16 residues. The germline CDR1 and CDR2 sequences are SGDLS and YYNGEE. The CDR3 nucleotides read TGTGCCAGCAGCGTAGGGACTAGCGGGGGAGGAGAGACCCAGTACTTC. Protein: CASSVGTSGGGETQYF.

The table lists this clone with a count of one. The J gene is TRBJ1-5, the V gene TRBV18; D is unresolved. V lost 9 bases and J 2 bases, leaving 20 bases between the germline ends. Germline V gene lookup returns CDR1 KGHSH and CDR2 LQKENI. The length of the CDR3 is 16 residues. CDR3 region: CASSNAGVYGNQPQHF. The CDR3 DNA sequence: TGTGCCAGTTCAAACGCCGGGGTTTATGGCAATCAGCCCCAGCATTTT. The complete variable domain, with remaining parts taken from reference TRBV18 and TRBJ1-5, reads NAGVMQNPRHLVRRRGQEARLRCSPMKGHSHVYWYRQLPEEGLKFMVYLQKENIIDESGMPKERFSAEFPKEGPSILRIQQVVRGDSAAYFCASSNAGVYGNQPQHFGDGTRLSIL.

J is TRBJ2-7 and V is TRBV5-4, with TRBD2 as a possible D gene (6 bases). Germline loops: CDR1 SGHNT, CDR2 YYREEE (reference sequence). V was clipped by 4 bases and J by 3 bases, with 20 bases between them. The CDR3 spans 16 residues. CDR3 loop: CASSDNSGEEYYEQYF. The DNA of the CDR3 is TGTGCCAGCAGCGATAATAGCGGAGAAGAGTACTACGAGCAGTACTTC.

The V call is TRBV5-1, the J call TRBJ2-7; D is possibly TRBD1 (7 bases). Trimming removed 7 bases at V and 0 bases at J, with 17 bases between. CDR1 and CDR2 from the germline V gene are SGHRS and YFSETQ. The CDR3 spans 15 residues. The CDR3 bases are TGCGCCAGCGCAGGGGGACCGACTAGCTCCTACGAGCAGTACTTC. Translating gives CASAGGPTSSYEQYF.

Here the CDR3 DNA reads TGTGCCAGCAGCTCAAGGGGGCCTCCGGGGTGTAAGCGAAACACCATATATTTT. It encodes CASSSRGPPGCKRNTIYF. V is TRBV11-3 and J is TRBJ1-3; 7 bases are shared with TRBD1. Germline assignment: CDR1 SGHNT and CDR2 YENEEA. The CDR3 consists of 18 residues. The junction had 17 bases not matched to a gene; V was cut back by 4 bases and J by 5 bases.

This chain connects TRBV13 to TRBJ2-3; no definite D call. Deletions cut 8 bases from V and 0 bases from J, with 12 bases between. Germline assignment: CDR1 PRHDT and CDR2 FYEKMQ (reference sequence). This CDR3 spans 14 amino acids. In nucleotides, the CDR3 is TGTGCCAGCCTCCTCTTCCGGAGCACAGATACGCAGTATTTT. As protein: CASLLFRSTDTQYF. The entire variable domain, with the rest obtained from reference TRBV13 and TRBJ2-3, is as follows: AAGVIQSPRHLIKEKRETATLKCYPIPRHDTVYWYQQGPGQDPQFLISFYEKMQSDKGSIPDRFSAQQFSDYHSELNMSSLELGDSALYFCASLLFRSTDTQYFGPGTRLTVL.

The count of this clone is one. This sequence joins TRBV11-1 and TRBJ2-7; D remains unclear. Germline loops: CDR1 SGHAT, CDR2 FQDESV (reference sequence). V was trimmed by 1 base and J by 0 bases, leaving 7 bases between them. This CDR3 comprises 14 residues. CDR3 nucleotides: TGTGCCAGCAGCTTAGTGTACAACTCCTACGAGCAGTACTTC. Its translation: CASSLVYNSYEQYF.

The chain links TRBV27 to TRBJ1-2; 9 bases map to TRBD1. The CDR3 spans 14 residues. V gave up 4 bases and J gave up 4 bases; unmatched junction bases: 4. Germline V gene lookup returns CDR1 MNHEY and CDR2 SMNVEV (reference sequence). This chain's CDR3 is CASSYGTGSYGYTF. CDR3 nucleotides: TGTGCCAGCAGTTACGGGACAGGGAGCTATGGCTACACCTTC.

J is TRBJ2-7 and V is TRBV29-1, with D unresolved. There are 12 residues in the CDR3. Deletions cut 7 bases from V and 7 bases from J, with 17 bases between. CDR1 is SQVTM, CDR2 ANQGSEA, per germline. The CDR3 DNA sequence: TGCAGCGCCGTCGGTCCTCGTGGGGAGCAGTACTTC. Translated: CSAVGPRGEQYF.

The rearrangement links TRBV5-4 to TRBJ2-2, with D possibly matching TRBD1 (5 bases). V was clipped by 2 bases and J by 2 bases, with 10 bases between them. CDR1 and CDR2 (germline): SGHNT, YYREEE (reference sequence). CDR3 length: 15 residues. The CDR3 DNA sequence: TGTGCCAGCAGCTTAAAAGGGGAAAACACCGGGGAGCTGTTTTTT. Translating gives CASSLKGENTGELFF. The complete variable domain, with remaining parts taken from reference TRBV5-4 and TRBJ2-2, reads ETGVTQSPTHLIKTRGQQVTLRCSSQSGHNTVSWYQQALGQGPQFIFQYYREEENGRGNFPPRFSGLQFPNYSSELNVNALELDDSALYLCASSLKGENTGELFFGEGSRLTVL.

This rearrangement joins TRBV6-4 to TRBJ1-1, with D maybe TRBD1 (5 bases). From germline, CDR1 is MRHNA and CDR2 SNTAGT. The CDR3 runs 15 residues. V was cut by 5 bases and J by 6 bases, with 19 bases left in between. The CDR3 region has the DNA TGTGCCAGCAGTTACGGGCAGGGCAGATGGGCTGAAGCTTTCTTT. Translation: CASSYGQGRWAEAFF.

The chain has TRBV10-3 and TRBJ1-5; D is uncertain. Germline-derived CDR1 and CDR2 are ENHRY and SYGVKD. The V and J ends lost 0 bases and 5 bases respectively, with 2 bases between them. This CDR3 contains 12 residues. CDR3 DNA: TGTGCCATCAGTGAGTCTGATCAGCCCCAGCATTTT. Its translation: CAISESDQPQHF.

This chain joins TRBV2 and TRBJ2-3, with 10 nucleotides matching TRBD1. After removal of 2 bases from V and 4 bases from J, the junction contained 6 bases not matched to a gene. Germline V lookup: CDR1 SNHLY, CDR2 FYNNEI. The CDR3 covers 16 residues. CDR3 coding DNA: TGTGCCAGCAGTGAAACCCCGGGACAGGGGCCAGATACGCAGTATTTT. It specifies CASSETPGQGPDTQYF.

The chain recombines TRBV7-9 with TRBJ2-2, with D possibly TRBD2 on 5 matching bases. V lost 5 bases to trimming and J lost 3 bases, with 16 bases between them. This CDR3 has 16 residues. The germline gives CDR1 SEHNR, CDR2 FQNEAQ (reference sequence). The CDR3: CASSPEFSDYTGELFF. The CDR3 DNA reads TGTGCCAGCAGCCCCGAATTTTCGGACTACACCGGGGAGCTGTTTTTT.

The chain joins TRBV2 to TRBJ2-7; 7 bases match TRBD2. The CDR3 length is 11 residues. The V segment lost 2 bases and the J segment 12 bases; nucleotides outside the gene matches: 4. Germline assignment: CDR1 SNHLY and CDR2 FYNNEI. CDR3 sequence: CASSELGRGYF. CDR3 sequence (DNA): TGTGCCAGCAGTGAACTGGGGAGGGGGTACTTC.